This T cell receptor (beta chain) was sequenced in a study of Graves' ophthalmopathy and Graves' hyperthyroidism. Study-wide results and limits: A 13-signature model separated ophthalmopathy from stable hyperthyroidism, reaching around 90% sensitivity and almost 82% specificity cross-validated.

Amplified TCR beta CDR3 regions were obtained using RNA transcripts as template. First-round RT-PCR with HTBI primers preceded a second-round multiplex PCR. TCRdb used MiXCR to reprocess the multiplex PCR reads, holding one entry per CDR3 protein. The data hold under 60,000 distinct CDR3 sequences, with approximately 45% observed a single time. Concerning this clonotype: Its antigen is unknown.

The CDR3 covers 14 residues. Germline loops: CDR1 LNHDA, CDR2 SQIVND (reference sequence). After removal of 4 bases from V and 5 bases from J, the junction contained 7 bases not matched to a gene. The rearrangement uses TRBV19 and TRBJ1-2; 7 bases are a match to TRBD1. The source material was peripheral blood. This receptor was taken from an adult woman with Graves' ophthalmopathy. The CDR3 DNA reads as TGTGCCAGTAGTACCCGACAGGGAGTGTATGGCTACACCTTC. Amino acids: CASSTRQGVYGYTF.